This T cell receptor (beta chain) is from a study of beta chain features in type 1 diabetes (dated by TCRdb to the late 2010s). With regard to the full study: Mean age, gender distribution, total cell number and subset yield were not different between patients and healthy donors. A total of 100 million to 110 million sorted cells were examined across all samples, and a strong correlation was observed between cell number per subset and RNA yield. In the study, TCRB repertoires of sorted circulating CD4+ T cell subsets from recently diagnosed type 1 diabetes patients were compared with those of matched healthy donors. Naive and central memory subsets were obtained from all 30 or so donors, but regulatory and stem cell-like memory subsets were isolated from only 8 patients and roughly 8 healthy donors.

At least ten counts were recorded for this clone. No antigen is known for it. No much larger clonotype is one base removed from it; base qualities were not supplied. The entire amount of isolated RNA was reverse transcribed using the High Capacity cDNA Reverse Transcription Kit, so the sequenced TCRB transcripts were expressed ones. Deep immunoSEQ sequencing was applied to naive, central memory and regulatory T cell samples, giving an average of roughly 3.5 million total reads per sample. Sorted cells were lysed in RLT buffer, and RNA was extracted using DNase-treated RNeasy Micro or Mini kits according to cell number. Each cell subset was processed on its own to prevent cross-contamination, while patient and healthy donor samples were processed together. The immunoSEQ multiplex PCR was used to amplify TCRB sequences from cDNA, generating 87-bp fragments that spanned the CDR3 region. The amplicons were sequenced using the Illumina HiSeq platform. On the study's bioinformatics: PCR bias was computationally corrected using synthetic template baselines, reads within Hamming distance 2 were collapsed, and singletons that could not be merged were discarded. Reads were aligned to IMGT to assign V, D and J genes, CDR3 length, and insertions or deletions at six rearrangement sites. Within each subset, clonotype counts were normalized to sorted cell number, and only after that were true diversity and Gini coefficients computed with the tcR R package. Repertoire sharing was quantified using the overlap coefficient calculated on TCRB nucleotide sequences. The clones in this table, taken by TCRdb from immuneACCESS, are in-frame only. Not every clone is retained; where verified, under half of the shortfall comes from an unresolved V gene, and the cause of the rest is unknown. That table supplies the V and J calls and clone size; D and trimming were determined from the DNA. The sample table records about 170,000 clones; less than 10% of these occur just once. Clones ranked in the top ten supply around 0.5% of the sample.

Measured from the cysteine to the phenylalanine, the CDR3 is 16 residues long. The sequence is cut down to CDR3 DNA, 48 bases in frame from base 1. Trimming removed 8 bases from V and 8 bases from J; the gene matches leave 17 bases unexplained. From each donor, a single peripheral blood sample of approximately 120 mL on average was drawn into heparinised tubes. Using a panel that included CD45RO, CCR7, CD25, CD127, CD95 and CD27, naive, central memory, regulatory and stem cell-like memory CD4+ T cells were sorted on a BD FACSAria II. Purity was above 95% for every sorted population. PBMCs were isolated right away by Lymphoprep density gradient centrifugation and were stained directly, without culture. So that batch effects would be minimized, each experiment stained and sorted samples in pairs, pairing one healthy donor with one patient. Summary of the overall study and its limitations: Naive, central memory and regulatory TCRB repertoires appeared more similar among patients than among healthy donors. Type 1 diabetes patients showed a moderate but significant shortening of TCRB CDR3 length in all four CD4+ subsets. Because small numbers of individuals were included in the HLA sub-analyses, any influence of HLA type on TCRB rearrangement was left unresolved. PCR might favor shorter templates, but patient and control samples were amplified and corrected together, so any skew would affect both groups equally. At VDJ recombination sites, type 1 diabetes patients had fewer insertions and more deleted nucleotides, which implies abnormalities in thymic rearrangement. Because cDNA was sequenced instead of genomic DNA, highly expressing activated cells could be over-represented, though the groups showed no difference in activation or CD3 levels.

The chain joins TRBV23-1 to TRBJ1-4; 7 central nucleotides agree with TRBD1. TRBV23-1 is classed as an ORF, of uncertain function. The specimen was central memory CD4+ T cells from blood. This TCR was recovered from a man in his late teens or twenties with type 1 diabetes. The CDR3 has the sequence CASGDGQAFDGEKLFF. The sequence in DNA is TGCGCCAGCGGAGATGGACAGGCCTTCGACGGGGAAAAACTGTTTTTT.